This TCR beta chain was captured by sequencing in a study of blood T cells in healthy people across ages. This CDR3 has 15 residues. The J segment lost 8 bases and the V segment lost 0 bases, leaving 5 bases of the junction unmatched. Per the germline V gene, CDR1 is DFQATT and CDR2 is SNEGSKA (reference sequence). Each donor had 8 to 10 milliliters of peripheral blood drawn. The use of a sample-barcoded 5' primer and a J-beta primer mix characterized a second PCR of about 7 to 12 cycles. TCRdb processed the 5' RACE reads anew with MiXCR; each CDR3 protein has one entry. The sample includes over a million distinct CDR3 sequences, more than 40% of them seen just once.

The receptor comes from a woman aged 60-70 years in good health. Sequencing used blood. The V call is TRBV20-1, the J call TRBJ2-1; 12 positions match TRBD2. This chain's CDR3 is CSARDLGLAGHEQFF. CDR3 nucleotides: TGCAGTGCTAGAGACCTAGGACTAGCGGGGCATGAGCAGTTCTTC.